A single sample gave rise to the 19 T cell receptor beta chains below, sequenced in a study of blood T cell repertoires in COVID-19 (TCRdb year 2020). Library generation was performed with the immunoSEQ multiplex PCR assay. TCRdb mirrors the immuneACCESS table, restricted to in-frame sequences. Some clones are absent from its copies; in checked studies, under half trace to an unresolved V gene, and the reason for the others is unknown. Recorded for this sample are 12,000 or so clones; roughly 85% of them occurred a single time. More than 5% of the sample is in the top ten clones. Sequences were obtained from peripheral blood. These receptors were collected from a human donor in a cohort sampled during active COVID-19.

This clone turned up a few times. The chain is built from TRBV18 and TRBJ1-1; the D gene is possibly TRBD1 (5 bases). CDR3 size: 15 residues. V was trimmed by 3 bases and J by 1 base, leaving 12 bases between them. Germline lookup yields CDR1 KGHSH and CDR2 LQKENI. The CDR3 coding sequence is TGTGCCAGCTCACCGCAACGGGACTGGAACACTGAAGCTTTCTTT. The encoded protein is CASSPQRDWNTEAFF.

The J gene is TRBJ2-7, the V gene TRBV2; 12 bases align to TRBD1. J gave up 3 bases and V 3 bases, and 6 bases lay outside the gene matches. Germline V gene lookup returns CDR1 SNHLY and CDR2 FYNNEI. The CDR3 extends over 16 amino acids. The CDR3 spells CASSDPGTGGGYEQYF. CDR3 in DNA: TGTGCCAGCAGTGATCCCGGGACAGGGGGCGGCTACGAGCAGTACTTC.

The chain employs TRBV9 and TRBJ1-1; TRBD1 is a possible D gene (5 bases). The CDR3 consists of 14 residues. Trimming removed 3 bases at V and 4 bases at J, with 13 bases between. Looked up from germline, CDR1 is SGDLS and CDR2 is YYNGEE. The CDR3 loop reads CASSAEGVATEAFF. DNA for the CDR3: TGTGCCAGCAGCGCGGAAGGGGTGGCCACTGAAGCTTTCTTT.

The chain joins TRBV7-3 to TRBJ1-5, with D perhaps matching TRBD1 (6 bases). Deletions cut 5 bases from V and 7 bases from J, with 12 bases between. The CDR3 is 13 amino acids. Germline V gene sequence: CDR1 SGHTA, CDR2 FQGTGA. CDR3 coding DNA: TGTGCCAGCAGCCGCACGACAGGACAGCCCCAGCATTTT. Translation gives CASSRTTGQPQHF.

The CDR3 spells CASSLKARQGATNEKLFF. CDR3 in DNA: TGTGCCAGCAGTCTAAAGGCCCGACAGGGGGCAACTAATGAAAAACTGTTTTTT. The V and J genes are TRBV27 and TRBJ1-4, with 9 bases identical to TRBD1. The germline V gene has CDR1 MNHEY and CDR2 SMNVEV (reference sequence). Trimming removed 5 bases from V and 0 bases from J; junction bases left unmatched: 10. The CDR3 covers 18 residues.

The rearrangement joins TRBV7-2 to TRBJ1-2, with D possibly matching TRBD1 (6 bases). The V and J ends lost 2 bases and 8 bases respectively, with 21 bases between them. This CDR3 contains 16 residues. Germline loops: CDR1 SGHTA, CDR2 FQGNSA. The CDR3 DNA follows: TGTGCCAGCAGCTTATATCGCGGGAGGGGGGCTGGCGGCTACACCTTC. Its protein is CASSLYRGRGAGGYTF.

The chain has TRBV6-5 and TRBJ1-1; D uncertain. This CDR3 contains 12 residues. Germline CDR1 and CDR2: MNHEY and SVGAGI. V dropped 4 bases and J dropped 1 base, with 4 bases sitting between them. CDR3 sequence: CASSWANTEAFF. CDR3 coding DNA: TGTGCCAGCAGTTGGGCGAACACTGAAGCTTTCTTT.

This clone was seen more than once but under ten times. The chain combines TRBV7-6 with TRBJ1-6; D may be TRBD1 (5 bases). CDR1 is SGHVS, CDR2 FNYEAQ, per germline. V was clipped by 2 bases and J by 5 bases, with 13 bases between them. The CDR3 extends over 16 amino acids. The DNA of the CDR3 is TGTGCCAGCAGCTTAAGTTCCGGGGGTCATAATTCACCCCTCCACTTT. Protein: CASSLSSGGHNSPLHF.

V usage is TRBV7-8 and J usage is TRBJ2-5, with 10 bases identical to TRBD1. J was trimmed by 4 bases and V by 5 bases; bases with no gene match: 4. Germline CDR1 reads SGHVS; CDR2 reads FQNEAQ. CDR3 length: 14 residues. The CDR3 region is CASSTGQGTETQYF. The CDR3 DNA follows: TGTGCCAGCAGCACGGGACAGGGGACAGAGACCCAGTACTTC.

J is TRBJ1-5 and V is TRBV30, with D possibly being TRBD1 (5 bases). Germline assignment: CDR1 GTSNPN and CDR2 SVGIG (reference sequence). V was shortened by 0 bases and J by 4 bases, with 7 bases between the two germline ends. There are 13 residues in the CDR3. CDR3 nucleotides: TGTGCCTGGAGTGTACGGGGGAATCAGCCCCAGCATTTT. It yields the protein CAWSVRGNQPQHF.

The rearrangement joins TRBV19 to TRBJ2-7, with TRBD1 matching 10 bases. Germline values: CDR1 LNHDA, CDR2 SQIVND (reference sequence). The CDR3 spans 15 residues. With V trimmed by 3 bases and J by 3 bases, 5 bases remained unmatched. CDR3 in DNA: TGTGCCAGTAGTATCGCCGGGACAGGGGTCTACGAGCAGTACTTC. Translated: CASSIAGTGVYEQYF.

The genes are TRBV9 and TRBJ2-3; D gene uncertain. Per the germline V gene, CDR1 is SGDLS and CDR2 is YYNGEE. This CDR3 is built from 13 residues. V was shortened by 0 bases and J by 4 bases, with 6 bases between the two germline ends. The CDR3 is CASSVAQADTQYF. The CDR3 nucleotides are TGTGCCAGCAGCGTAGCTCAGGCAGATACGCAGTATTTT.

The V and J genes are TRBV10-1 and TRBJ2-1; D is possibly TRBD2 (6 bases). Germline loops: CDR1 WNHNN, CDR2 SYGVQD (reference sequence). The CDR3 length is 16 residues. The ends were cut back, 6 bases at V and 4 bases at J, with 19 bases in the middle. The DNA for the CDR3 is TGCGCCAGCAGCGGAGGGCCCCCCGGGAAATACAATGAGCAGTTCTTC. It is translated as CASSGGPPGKYNEQFF.

The CDR3 region is CASSLGSTGGTDTQYF. CDR3 bases: TGCGCCAGCAGCTTGGGGTCGACAGGCGGAACAGATACGCAGTATTTT. This rearrangement joins TRBV5-1 to TRBJ2-3; tentative D call: TRBD1 (6 bases). The CDR3 loop spans 16 amino acids. V lost 0 bases to trimming and J lost 3 bases, with 14 bases between them. Germline V gene lookup returns CDR1 SGHRS and CDR2 YFSETQ. Together with reference TRBV5-1 and TRBJ2-3, the CDR3 gives the full variable domain: KAGVTQTPRYLIKTRGQQVTLSCSPISGHRSVSWYQQTPGQGLQFLFEYFSETQRNKGNFPGRFSGRQFSNSRSEMNVSTLELGDSALYLCASSLGSTGGTDTQYFGPGTRLTVL.

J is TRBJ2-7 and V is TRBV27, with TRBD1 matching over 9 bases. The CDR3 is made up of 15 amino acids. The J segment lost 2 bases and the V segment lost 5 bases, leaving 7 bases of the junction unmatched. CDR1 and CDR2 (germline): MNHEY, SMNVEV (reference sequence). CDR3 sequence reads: CASSPAGTGPYEQYF. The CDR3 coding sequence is TGTGCCAGCAGTCCCGCCGGGACAGGGCCCTACGAGCAGTACTTC.

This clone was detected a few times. The CDR3 region has the DNA TGTGCCAGTAGTATAGTCGGGGAAGGAAGCAATCAGCCCCAGCATTTT. Translated: CASSIVGEGSNQPQHF. This sequence joins TRBV19 and TRBJ1-5; D is uncertain. CDR1 LNHDA and CDR2 SQIVND come from the germline V gene (reference sequence). The CDR3 sequence is 16 residues long. Trimming took off 1 base at V and 1 base at J, with 11 bases between the two ends. Full variable domain (remainder filled in from reference TRBV19 and TRBJ1-5): DGGITQSPKYLFRKEGQNVTLSCEQNLNHDAMYWYRQDPGQGLRLIYYSQIVNDFQKGDIAEGYSVSREKKESFPLTVTSAQKNPTAFYLCASSIVGEGSNQPQHFGDGTRLSIL.

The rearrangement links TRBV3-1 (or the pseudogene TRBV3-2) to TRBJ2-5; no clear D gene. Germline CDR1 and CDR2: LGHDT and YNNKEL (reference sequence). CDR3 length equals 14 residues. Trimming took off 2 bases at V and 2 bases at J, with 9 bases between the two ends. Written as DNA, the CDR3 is TGTGCCAGCAGCCAATACACACTACAAGAGACCCAGTACTTC. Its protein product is CASSQYTLQETQYF.

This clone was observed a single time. The CDR3 DNA reads as TGTGCCAGCAGCTTACGGACAGGGGACACCGGGGAGCTGTTTTTT. Translation gives CASSLRTGDTGELFF. The V gene is TRBV9, the J gene TRBJ2-2; 9 nucleotides line up with TRBD1. The V gene end was trimmed by 4 bases and the J gene end by 3 bases; junction bases not matched to a gene: 4. Germline V gives CDR1 SGDLS, CDR2 YYNGEE. CDR3 size: 15 residues. The full variable domain, in which reference TRBV9 and TRBJ2-2 provide the parts outside the CDR3, is DSGVTQTPKHLITATGQRVTLRCSPRSGDLSVYWYQQSLDQGLQFLIQYYNGEERAKGNILERFSAQQFPDLHSELNLSSLELGDSALYFCASSLRTGDTGELFFGEGSRLTVL.

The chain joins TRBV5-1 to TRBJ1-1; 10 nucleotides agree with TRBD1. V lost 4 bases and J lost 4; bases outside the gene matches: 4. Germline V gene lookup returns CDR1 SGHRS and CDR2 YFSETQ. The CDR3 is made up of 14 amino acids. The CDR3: CASSERTGGTEAFF. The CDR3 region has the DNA TGCGCCAGCAGCGAGCGGACAGGGGGCACTGAAGCTTTCTTT.